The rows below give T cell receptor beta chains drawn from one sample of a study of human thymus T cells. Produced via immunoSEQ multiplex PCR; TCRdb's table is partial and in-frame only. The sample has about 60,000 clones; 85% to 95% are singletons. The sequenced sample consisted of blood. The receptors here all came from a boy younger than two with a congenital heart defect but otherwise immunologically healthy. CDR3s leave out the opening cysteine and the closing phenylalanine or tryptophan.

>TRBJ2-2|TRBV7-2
ASSLDGTGNDWSGELF
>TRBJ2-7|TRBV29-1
SVASRRDSYEQY
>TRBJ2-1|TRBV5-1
ASSLGGNSHNEQF
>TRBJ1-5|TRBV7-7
ASSPRTDYSNQPQH
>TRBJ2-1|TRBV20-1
SARLAGPQF
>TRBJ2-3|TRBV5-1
ASSLAGTDTQY
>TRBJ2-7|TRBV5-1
ASSLEAYSYEQY
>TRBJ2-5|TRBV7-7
ASSLVVGRLETQY
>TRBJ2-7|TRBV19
ASSIIKAGSYEQY
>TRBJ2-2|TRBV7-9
ASSLRGNGELF
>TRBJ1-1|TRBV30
AWSVPGQGNTEAF
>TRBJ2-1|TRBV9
ASSGTSGSNEQF
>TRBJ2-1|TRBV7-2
ASSLRGVPYNEQF
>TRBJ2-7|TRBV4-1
ASSPAGRAQYEQY
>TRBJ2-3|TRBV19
ASSMAGGPNTQY
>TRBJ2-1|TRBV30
AYHRGLAGGLYNEQF
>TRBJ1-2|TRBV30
AWSVSYLGLYGYT
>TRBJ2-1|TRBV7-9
ASSLGRGGIYNEQF
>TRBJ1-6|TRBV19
ASSKWDTYNSPLH
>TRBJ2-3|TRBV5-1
ASSLGVNTDTQY
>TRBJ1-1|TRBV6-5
ASSPLGAF
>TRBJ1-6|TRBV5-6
ASSFGGSSYNSPLH
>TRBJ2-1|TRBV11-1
ASSLVAGQGVNPYNEQF
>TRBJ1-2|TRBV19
ASSLSGGYGYT
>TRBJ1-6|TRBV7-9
ASSLDKPSPYNSPLH
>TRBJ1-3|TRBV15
ATSRELQGSGNTIY
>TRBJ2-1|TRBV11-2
ASSLESYNEQF
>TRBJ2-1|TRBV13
ASSAGTPSSYNEQF
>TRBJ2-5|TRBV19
ASSSGGLGETQY
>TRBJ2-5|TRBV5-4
ASSLDTSGGASETQY
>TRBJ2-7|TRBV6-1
ASSWDRAFYEQY
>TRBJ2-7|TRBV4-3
ASSQDPIRQGISYEQY